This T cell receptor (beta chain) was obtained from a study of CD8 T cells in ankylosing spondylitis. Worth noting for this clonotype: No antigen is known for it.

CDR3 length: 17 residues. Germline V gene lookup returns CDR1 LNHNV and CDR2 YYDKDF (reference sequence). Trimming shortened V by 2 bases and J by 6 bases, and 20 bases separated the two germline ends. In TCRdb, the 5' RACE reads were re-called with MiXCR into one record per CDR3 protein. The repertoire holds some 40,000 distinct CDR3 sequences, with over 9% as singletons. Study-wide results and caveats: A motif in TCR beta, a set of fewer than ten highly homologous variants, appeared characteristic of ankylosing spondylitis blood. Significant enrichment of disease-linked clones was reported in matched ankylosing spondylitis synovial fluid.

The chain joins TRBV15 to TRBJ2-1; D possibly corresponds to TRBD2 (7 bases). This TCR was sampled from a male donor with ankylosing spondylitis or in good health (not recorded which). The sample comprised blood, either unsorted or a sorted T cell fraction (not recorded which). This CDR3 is CATSRSSGISRGNEQFF. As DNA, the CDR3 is TGTGCCACCAGCAGATCCAGCGGGATCAGCAGGGGCAATGAGCAGTTCTTC.